This T cell receptor beta chain was captured by sequencing in a study of blood T cells in healthy people across ages. This clonotype was recorded once. Its target is not known. With a J-beta primer mix and a sample-barcoded 5' primer, a second PCR ran about 7 to 11 cycles. Each cDNA molecule received a tag from a template-switch adaptor that had 12 random nucleotides. TCRdb re-called the 5' RACE reads with MiXCR, one entry per CDR3 protein. The sample yields about 1.4 million distinct CDR3 sequences, approximately 60% seen once. Study results and caveats: Higher diversity, along with more naive CD4+ cells, distinguished long-lived donors from aged donors.

Germline V CDR1 and CDR2: LGHNA, YSLEER. Trimming stripped 4 bases from V and 0 bases from J, with 24 bases between. This CDR3 contains 19 residues. The TCR sequence derives from a man younger than 35 in good health. Sequencing used blood. The chain links TRBV4-3 to TRBJ1-1; D may be TRBD1 (6 bases). Written as DNA, the CDR3 is TGCGCCAGCAGCCCCCATTTACAGGGTGCAAATGTAGTGAACACTGAAGCTTTCTTT. The encoded protein is CASSPHLQGANVVNTEAFF.